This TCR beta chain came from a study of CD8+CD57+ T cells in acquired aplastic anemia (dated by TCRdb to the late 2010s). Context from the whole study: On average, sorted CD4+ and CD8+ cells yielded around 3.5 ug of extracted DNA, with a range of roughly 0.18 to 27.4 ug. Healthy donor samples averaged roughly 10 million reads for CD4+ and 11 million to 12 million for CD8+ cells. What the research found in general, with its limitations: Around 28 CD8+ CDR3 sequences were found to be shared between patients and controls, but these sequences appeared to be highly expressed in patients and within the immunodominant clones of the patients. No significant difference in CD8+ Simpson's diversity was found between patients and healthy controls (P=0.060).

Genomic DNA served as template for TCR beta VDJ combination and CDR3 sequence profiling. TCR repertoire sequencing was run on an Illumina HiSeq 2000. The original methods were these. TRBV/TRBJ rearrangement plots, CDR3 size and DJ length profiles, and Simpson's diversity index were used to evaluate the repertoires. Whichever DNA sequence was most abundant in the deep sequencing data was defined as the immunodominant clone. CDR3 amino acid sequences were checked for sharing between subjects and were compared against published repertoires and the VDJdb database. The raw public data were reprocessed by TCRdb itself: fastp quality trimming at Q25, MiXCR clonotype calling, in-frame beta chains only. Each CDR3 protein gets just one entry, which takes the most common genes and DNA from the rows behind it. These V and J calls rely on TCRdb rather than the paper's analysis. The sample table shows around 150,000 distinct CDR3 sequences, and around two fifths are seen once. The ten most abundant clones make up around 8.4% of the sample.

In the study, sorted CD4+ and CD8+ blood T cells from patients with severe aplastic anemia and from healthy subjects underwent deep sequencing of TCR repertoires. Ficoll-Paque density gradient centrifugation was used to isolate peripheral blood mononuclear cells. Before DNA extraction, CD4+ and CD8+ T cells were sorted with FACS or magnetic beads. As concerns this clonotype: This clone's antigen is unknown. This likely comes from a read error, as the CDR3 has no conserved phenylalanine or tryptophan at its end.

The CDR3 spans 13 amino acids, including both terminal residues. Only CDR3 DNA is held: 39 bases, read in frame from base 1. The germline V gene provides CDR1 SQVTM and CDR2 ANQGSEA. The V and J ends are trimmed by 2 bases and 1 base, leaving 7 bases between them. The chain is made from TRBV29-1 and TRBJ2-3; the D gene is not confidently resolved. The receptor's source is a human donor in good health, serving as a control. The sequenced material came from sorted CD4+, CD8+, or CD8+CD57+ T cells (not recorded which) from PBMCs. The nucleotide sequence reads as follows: TGCAGCGTTGAACCCCGACGCACAGATACGCAGTATTAT. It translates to CSVEPRRTDTQYY.